Reported below is one T cell receptor beta chain. Its target antigen remains unknown. No much larger clone is present one base from it, and per-base qualities are unavailable. This sample was taken from a study of a mutant IDH1 vaccine in newly diagnosed glioma (dated by TCRdb to the early 2020s). Some background on the complete study: Vaccination was initiated 4-6 weeks after radiotherapy alone, or concurrently with temozolomide cycles in the chemotherapy-containing groups. The roughly 34 treated patients were about 60% male and 37.5% female, with a mean age of 40.4 years. Before enrollment, most patients had been given radiochemotherapy with temozolomide as standard therapy, while the rest had received either radiotherapy alone or temozolomide alone. The week-35 safety follow-up took place at visit V12, and the week-47 end of study took place at visit V13. Peripheral blood was drawn at six visits: V03 (baseline), V05, V07, V10, V12 and V13. Longitudinal TCRB deep sequencing was performed for some 25 treated patients wherever samples were available for exploratory analyses. Paper-wide results and their limitations: Across multiple MHC alleles, vaccine-induced immune responses were seen in more than 80% of patients. Pseudoprogression seemed to be unrelated to changes in the top peripheral T cell clonotypes found by TCRB sequencing. PBMC samples for TCRB deep sequencing were selected based on availability. The authors noted that analyses of patient blood samples could not be reproduced because of sample limitations.

Taken with the paper, the label for time point translates to: week 47, end of study. Each vaccine dose was 300 ug of a 20-mer mutant IDH1 peptide in Montanide, given subcutaneously with topical imiquimod. Eight vaccinations were administered to patients in weeks 1, 3, 5, 7, 11, 15, 19 and 23, corresponding to visits V03 through V10. Donors had newly diagnosed WHO grade 3 or 4 IDH1-mutant astrocytomas with loss of nuclear ATRX. The samples were drawn from NOA16, a multicentre, single-arm, open-label phase I trial in Germany that tested a mutant IDH1 peptide vaccine in humans for the first time. Genomic DNA for TCRB sequencing was extracted from EDTA blood using the DNeasy Blood and Tissue Kit. Library creation used the immunoSEQ multiplex PCR assay. Rearranged TCR beta chain sequences were amplified using the hsTCRB Kit according to the manufacturer's protocol. An Illumina MiSeq was used to sequence the TCRB libraries. Per the original workflow: Demultiplexing, trimming and gene mapping were performed with the kit vendor's proprietary platform. TCRdb mirrors the immuneACCESS table, restricted to in-frame sequences. Some clones are absent from its copies; in checked studies, under half trace to an unresolved V gene, and the reason for the others is unknown. D and trimming were read from the DNA, whereas the V and J calls and clone size are those reported in that table. Counted in this sample were 56,000 or so clones; 76% of them appeared once. The ten largest clones take up more than 4% of the sample.

The germline V gene gives CDR1 as LGHNA and CDR2 as YNFKEQ. V is trimmed back by 2 bases and J by 2 bases, and the junction contains 12 bases that no gene match accounts for. Reading from cysteine to phenylalanine, the CDR3 counts 18 amino acids. The DNA shown is the 54-base CDR3, in frame from base 1. The sequence links TRBV4-2 to TRBJ1-5, and TRBD1 aligns with 7 junction nucleotides. The specimen was PBMCs, collected from a glioma patient whose treatment included an IDH1 peptide vaccine. This TCR derives from a woman between 35 and 50 years old with glioma. Some clones in this sample may be carry-over from other donors' samples. The CDR3 amino acid sequence is: CASSQSFGTVIRNQPQHF. The bases are TGTGCCAGCAGCCAATCTTTTGGGACAGTGATACGCAATCAGCCCCAGCATTTT.